This entry is about one T cell receptor beta chain. This record belongs to a study of control samples from healthy donors and cancer patients. Clones were read by immunoSEQ multiplex PCR, and TCRdb kept only the in-frame ones, dropping some. In the table there are about 39,000 clones, approximately 82% of which are singletons. The germline V and J ends were trimmed by 2 bases and 6 bases, with 6 bases remaining between them. The CDR3 runs to 12 residues. Germline lookup yields CDR1 MNHEY and CDR2 SVGEGT. This clonotype originated in a woman aged 55-75 years with lung cancer. The chain combines TRBV6-2 or TRBV6-3 with TRBJ2-3, with D unclear. Sequencing was done on a sample of PBMCs. The CDR3 loop reads CASSYLGDTQYF. The CDR3 DNA sequence: TGTGCCAGCAGTTACCTCGGGGATACGCAGTATTTT.